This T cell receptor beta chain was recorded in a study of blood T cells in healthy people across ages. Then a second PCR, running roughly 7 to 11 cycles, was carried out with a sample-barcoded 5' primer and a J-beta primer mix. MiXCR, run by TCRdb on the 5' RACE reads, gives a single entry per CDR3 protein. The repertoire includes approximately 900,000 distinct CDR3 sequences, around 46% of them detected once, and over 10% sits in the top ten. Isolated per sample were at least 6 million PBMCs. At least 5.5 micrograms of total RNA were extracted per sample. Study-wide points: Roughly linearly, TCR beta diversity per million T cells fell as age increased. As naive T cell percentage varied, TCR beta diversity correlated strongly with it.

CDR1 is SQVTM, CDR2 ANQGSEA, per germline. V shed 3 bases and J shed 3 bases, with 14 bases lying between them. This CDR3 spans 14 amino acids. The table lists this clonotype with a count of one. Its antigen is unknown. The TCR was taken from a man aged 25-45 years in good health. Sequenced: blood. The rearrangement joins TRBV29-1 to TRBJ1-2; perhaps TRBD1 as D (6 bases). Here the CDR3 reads CSVDQGSLDYGYTF. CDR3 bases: TGCAGCGTTGACCAGGGGAGCTTGGACTATGGCTACACCTTC.